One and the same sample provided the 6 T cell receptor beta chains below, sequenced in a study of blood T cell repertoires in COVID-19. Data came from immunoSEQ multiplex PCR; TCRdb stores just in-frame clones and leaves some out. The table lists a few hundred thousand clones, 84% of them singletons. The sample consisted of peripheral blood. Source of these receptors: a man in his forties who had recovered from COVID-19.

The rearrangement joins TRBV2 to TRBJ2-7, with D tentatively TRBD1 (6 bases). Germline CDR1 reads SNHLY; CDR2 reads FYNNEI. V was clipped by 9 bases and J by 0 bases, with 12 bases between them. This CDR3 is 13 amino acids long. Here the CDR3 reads CASQTGVSYEQYF. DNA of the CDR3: TGTGCCAGTCAGACAGGCGTCTCCTACGAGCAGTACTTC. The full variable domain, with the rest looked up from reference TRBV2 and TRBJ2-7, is EPEVTQTPSHQVTQMGQEVILRCVPISNHLYFYWYRQILGQKVEFLVSFYNNEISEKSEIFDDQFSVERPDGSNFTLKIRSTKLEDSAMYFCASQTGVSYEQYFGPGTRLTVT.

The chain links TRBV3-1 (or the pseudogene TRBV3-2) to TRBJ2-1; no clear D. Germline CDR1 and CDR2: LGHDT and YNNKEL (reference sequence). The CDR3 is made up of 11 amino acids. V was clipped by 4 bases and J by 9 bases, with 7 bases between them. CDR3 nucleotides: TGTGCCAGCAGCCTCGGCGGTGAGCAGTTCTTC. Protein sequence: CASSLGGEQFF.

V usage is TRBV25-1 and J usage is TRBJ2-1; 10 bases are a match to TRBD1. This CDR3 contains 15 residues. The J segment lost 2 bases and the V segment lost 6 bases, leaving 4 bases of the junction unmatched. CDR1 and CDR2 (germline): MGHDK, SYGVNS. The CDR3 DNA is TGTGCCAGCAGAGCCGGGACAGGGGCCTACAATGAGCAGTTCTTC. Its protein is CASRAGTGAYNEQFF.

CDR3 loop: CASSQHPGQGYNEKLFF. DNA for the CDR3: TGCGCCAGCAGCCAACACCCGGGGCAGGGGTATAATGAAAAACTGTTTTTT. The gene calls are TRBV5-1 and TRBJ1-4, with D possibly TRBD1 on 6 matching bases. The germline gives CDR1 SGHRS, CDR2 YFSETQ. With 4 bases removed from V and 4 bases from J, the gap between germline ends came to 20 bases. This CDR3 is built from 17 residues. Full variable domain (rest looked up from reference TRBV5-1 and TRBJ1-4): KAGVTQTPRYLIKTRGQQVTLSCSPISGHRSVSWYQQTPGQGLQFLFEYFSETQRNKGNFPGRFSGRQFSNSRSEMNVSTLELGDSALYLCASSQHPGQGYNEKLFFGSGTQLSVL.

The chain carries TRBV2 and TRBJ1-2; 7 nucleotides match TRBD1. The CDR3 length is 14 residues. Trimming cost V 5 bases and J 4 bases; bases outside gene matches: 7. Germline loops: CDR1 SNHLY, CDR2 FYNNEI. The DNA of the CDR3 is TGTGCCAGCAGTTACAGGGGAAGTAGCTATGGCTACACCTTC. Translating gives CASSYRGSSYGYTF.

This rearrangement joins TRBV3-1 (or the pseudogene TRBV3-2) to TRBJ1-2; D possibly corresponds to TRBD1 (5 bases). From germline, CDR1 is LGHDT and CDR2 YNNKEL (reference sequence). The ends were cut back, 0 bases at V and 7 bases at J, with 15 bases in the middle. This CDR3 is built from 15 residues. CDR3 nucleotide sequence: TGTGCCAGCAGCCAAGATAGCGGGGGACGGTTTGGCTACACCTTC. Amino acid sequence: CASSQDSGGRFGYTF.